One sample yielded the 8 T cell receptor beta chains listed below, sequenced in a study of shared clonotypes between healthy human individuals. Naive CD8 cells lacked CD45RO and underwent positive selection for CCR7, leaving out terminally differentiated effector memory CD45RA+ cells. Some clones are missing from TCRdb's copy, which holds only in-frame ones; the method was immunoSEQ multiplex PCR. The sample lists approximately 1.9 million clones, 93% seen once, with approximately 1.6% in the top ten. Input material: naive CD8+ T cells from PBMCs. The source is a man aged 18-30 years in good health. Some clones in this sample may be carry-over from other donors' samples.

Points on this clone: Other DNA sequences of this sample code for an identical CDR3. V usage is TRBV7-3 and J usage is TRBJ2-1; TRBD2 might be the D (6 bases). In germline, CDR1 is SGHTA, CDR2 FQGTGA. The CDR3 has 13 amino acids. The germline V and J ends were trimmed by 3 bases and 5 bases, with 8 bases remaining between them. The CDR3 reads CASSFGGNNEQFF. CDR3 coding DNA: TGTGCCAGCAGCTTCGGGGGAAACAATGAGCAGTTCTTC.

The chain has TRBV10-2 and TRBJ2-1; 8 positions match TRBD1. Trimming removed 11 bases from V and 2 bases from J; junction bases left unmatched: 5. The CDR3 sequence is 13 residues long. Germline V lookup: CDR1 WSHSY, CDR2 SAAADI. CDR3 region: CAGGQGPYNEQFF. Here the CDR3 DNA reads TGCGCCGGTGGACAGGGACCCTACAATGAGCAGTTCTTC.

The J gene is TRBJ1-4, the V gene TRBV2; D uncertain. V was trimmed by 1 base and J by 0 bases, leaving 6 bases between them. Germline V gene lookup returns CDR1 SNHLY and CDR2 FYNNEI. This CDR3 spans 15 amino acids. In DNA form, the CDR3 reads TGTGCCAGCAGTGAAGGGTGGGCAACTAATGAAAAACTGTTTTTT. Protein product: CASSEGWATNEKLFF.

The chain couples TRBV9 to TRBJ2-3; 7 positions match TRBD2. Germline loops: CDR1 SGDLS, CDR2 YYNGEE. V dropped 2 bases and J dropped 5; count of bases not matched to a gene: 11. This CDR3 spans 16 amino acids. The CDR3 DNA is TGTGCCAGCAGCGTGCAAGGGGCGGGAGCGGGAGATACGCAGTATTTT. Translating gives CASSVQGAGAGDTQYF.

This clone was seen a single time. CDR3 sequence: CASSLKQGGAYGYTF. CDR3 coding DNA: TGCGCCAGCAGCCTAAAACAGGGAGGAGCCTATGGCTACACCTTC. This rearrangement joins TRBV4-3 to TRBJ1-2, with D possibly being TRBD1 (6 bases). Trimming cost V 4 bases and J 4 bases, with 16 bases left between them. This CDR3 is 15 amino acids long. Per the germline V gene, CDR1 is LGHNA and CDR2 is YSLEER.

CDR3 protein: CASSSDGYGYTF. The CDR3 DNA reads as TGTGCCAGCAGCTCGGACGGGTATGGCTACACCTTC. The rearrangement joins TRBV5-4 to TRBJ1-2; D unresolved. The CDR3 has 12 residues. V was clipped by 3 bases and J by 5 bases, with 8 bases between them. CDR1 and CDR2 (germline): SGHNT, YYREEE (reference sequence).

The chain carries TRBV13 and TRBJ2-7; the D is unclear. The CDR3 totals 12 residues. Between the trimmed V and J ends, which lost 4 bases and 3 bases, there was a span of 7 bases. Looked up from germline, CDR1 is PRHDT and CDR2 is FYEKMQ (reference sequence). CDR3 bases: TGTGCCAGCAGCTATCTTAACTACGAGCAGTACTTC. Its translation is CASSYLNYEQYF.

The CDR3 DNA is TGTGCCAGTAGTATGGTTCGGGGAGCCCATGAAAAACTGTTTTTT. Translating gives CASSMVRGAHEKLFF. V and J are TRBV19 and TRBJ1-4, with D unclear. Germline lookup yields CDR1 LNHDA and CDR2 SQIVND (reference sequence). CDR3 length: 15 residues. Trimming took 3 bases from V and 6 from J, leaving 14 bases between them.